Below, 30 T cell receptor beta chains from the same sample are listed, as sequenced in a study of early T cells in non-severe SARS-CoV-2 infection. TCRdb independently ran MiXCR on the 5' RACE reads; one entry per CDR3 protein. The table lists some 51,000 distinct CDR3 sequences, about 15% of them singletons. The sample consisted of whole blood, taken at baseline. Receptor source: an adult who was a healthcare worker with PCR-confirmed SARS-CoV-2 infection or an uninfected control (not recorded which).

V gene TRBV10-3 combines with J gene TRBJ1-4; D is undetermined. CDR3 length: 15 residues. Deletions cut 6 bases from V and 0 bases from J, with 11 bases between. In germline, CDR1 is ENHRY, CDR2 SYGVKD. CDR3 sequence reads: CAISRTAATNEKLFF. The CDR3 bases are TGTGCCATCAGCCGGACGGCCGCAACTAATGAAAAACTGTTTTTT.

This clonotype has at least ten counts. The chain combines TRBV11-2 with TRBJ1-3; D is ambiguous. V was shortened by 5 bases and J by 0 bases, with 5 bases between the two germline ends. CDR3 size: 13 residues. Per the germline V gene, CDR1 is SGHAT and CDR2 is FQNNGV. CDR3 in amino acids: CASSLSSGNTIYF. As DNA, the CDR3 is TGTGCCAGCAGCCTGAGCTCTGGAAACACCATATATTTT.

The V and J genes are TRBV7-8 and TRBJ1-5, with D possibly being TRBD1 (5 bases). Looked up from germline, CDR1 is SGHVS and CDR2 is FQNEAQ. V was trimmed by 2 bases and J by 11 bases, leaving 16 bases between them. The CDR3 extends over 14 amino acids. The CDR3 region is CASSLRRIGGAQHF. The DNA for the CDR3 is TGTGCCAGCAGCTTAAGGCGGATCGGAGGGGCCCAGCATTTT.

The chain's CDR3 is CASSIGTPYEQYF. In DNA form, the CDR3 reads TGTGCCAGCAGTATCGGGACTCCCTACGAGCAGTACTTC. The chain has TRBV27 and TRBJ2-7, with D tentatively TRBD2 (6 bases). CDR1 and CDR2 (germline): MNHEY, SMNVEV (reference sequence). With 5 bases removed from V and 2 bases from J, the gap between germline ends came to 10 bases. The length of the CDR3 is 13 residues.

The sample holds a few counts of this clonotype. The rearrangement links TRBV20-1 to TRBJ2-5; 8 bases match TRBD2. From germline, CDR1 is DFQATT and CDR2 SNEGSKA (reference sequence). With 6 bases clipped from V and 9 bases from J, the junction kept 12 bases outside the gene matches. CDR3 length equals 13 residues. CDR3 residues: CSAPPSGGMAQYF. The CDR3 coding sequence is TGCAGTGCACCCCCCAGCGGGGGTATGGCCCAGTACTTC.

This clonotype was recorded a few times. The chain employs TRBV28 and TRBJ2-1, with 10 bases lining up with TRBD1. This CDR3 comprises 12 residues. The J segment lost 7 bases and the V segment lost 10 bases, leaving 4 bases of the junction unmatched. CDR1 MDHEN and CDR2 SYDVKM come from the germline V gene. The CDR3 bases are TGTGCCACGGACAGGGGGGGGAATGAGCAGTTCTTC. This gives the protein CATDRGGNEQFF.

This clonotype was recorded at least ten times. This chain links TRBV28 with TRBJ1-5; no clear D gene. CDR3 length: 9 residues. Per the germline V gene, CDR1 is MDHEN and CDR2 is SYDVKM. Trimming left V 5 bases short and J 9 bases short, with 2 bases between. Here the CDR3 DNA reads TGTGCCAGCAGTCCGCCCCAGCATTTT. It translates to CASSPPQHF.

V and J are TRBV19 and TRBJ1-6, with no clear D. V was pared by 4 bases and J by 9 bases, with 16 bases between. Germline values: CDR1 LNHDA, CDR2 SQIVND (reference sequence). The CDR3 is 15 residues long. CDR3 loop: CASSTPDLGTSPLHF. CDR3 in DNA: TGTGCCAGTAGTACGCCGGACTTAGGCACTTCACCCCTCCACTTT.

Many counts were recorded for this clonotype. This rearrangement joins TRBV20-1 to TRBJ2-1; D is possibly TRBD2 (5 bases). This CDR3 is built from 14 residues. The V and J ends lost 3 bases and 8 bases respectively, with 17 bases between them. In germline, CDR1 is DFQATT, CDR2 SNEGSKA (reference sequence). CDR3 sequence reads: CSARTGSYQDEQFF. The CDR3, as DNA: TGCAGTGCTAGGACGGGGTCATATCAGGATGAGCAGTTCTTC.

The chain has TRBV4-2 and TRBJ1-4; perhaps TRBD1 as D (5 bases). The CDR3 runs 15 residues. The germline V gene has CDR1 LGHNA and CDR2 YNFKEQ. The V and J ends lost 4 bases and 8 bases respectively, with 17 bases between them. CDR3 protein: CASSPDRGVGEKLFF. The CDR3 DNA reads TGTGCCAGCAGCCCCGATCGAGGGGTCGGGGAAAAACTGTTTTTT.

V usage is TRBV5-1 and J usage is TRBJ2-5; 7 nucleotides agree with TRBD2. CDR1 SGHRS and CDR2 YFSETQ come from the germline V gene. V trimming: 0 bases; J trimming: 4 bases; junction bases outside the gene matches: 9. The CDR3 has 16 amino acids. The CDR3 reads CASSLGGRGVGETQYF. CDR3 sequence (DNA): TGCGCCAGCAGCTTGGGCGGGAGAGGGGTAGGAGAGACCCAGTACTTC.

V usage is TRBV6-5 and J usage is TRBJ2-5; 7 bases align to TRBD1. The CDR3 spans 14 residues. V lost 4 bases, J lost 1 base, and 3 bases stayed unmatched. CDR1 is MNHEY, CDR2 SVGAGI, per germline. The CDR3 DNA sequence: TGTGCCAGCAGTTGGGGACAGTCCCAAGAGACCCAGTACTTC. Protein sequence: CASSWGQSQETQYF.

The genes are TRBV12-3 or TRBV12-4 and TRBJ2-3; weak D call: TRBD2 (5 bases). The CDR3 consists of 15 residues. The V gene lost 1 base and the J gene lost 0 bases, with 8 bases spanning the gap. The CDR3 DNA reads TGTGCCAGCAGTTTAGGCGGGCCTAGCACAGATACGCAGTATTTT. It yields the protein CASSLGGPSTDTQYF.

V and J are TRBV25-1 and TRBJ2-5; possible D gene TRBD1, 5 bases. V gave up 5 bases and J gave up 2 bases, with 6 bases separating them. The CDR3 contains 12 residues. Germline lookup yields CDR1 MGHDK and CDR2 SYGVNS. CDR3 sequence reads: CASSPGQETQYF. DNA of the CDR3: TGTGCCAGCAGTCCAGGGCAAGAGACCCAGTACTTC.

The CDR3, as DNA: TGCGCCAGCAGCTCTGGCGGGCGGCCCTTTGAGCAGTTCTTC. Translated, it gives CASSSGGRPFEQFF. The chain combines TRBV5-1 with TRBJ2-1; the D gene is possibly TRBD2 (5 bases). CDR3 length: 14 amino acids. V was clipped by 3 bases and J by 9 bases, with 16 bases between them. CDR1 is SGHRS, CDR2 YFSETQ, per germline.

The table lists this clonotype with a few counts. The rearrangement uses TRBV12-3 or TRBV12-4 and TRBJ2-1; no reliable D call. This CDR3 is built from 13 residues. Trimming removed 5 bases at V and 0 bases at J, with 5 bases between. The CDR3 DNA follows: TGTGCCAGCAGTGGGGACTCCTACAATGAGCAGTTCTTC. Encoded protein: CASSGDSYNEQFF.

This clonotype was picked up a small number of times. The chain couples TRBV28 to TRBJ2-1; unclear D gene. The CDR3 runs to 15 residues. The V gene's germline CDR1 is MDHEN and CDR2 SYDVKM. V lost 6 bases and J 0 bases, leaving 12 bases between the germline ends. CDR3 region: CASSQTHSSYNEQFF. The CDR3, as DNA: TGTGCCAGCAGCCAGACTCATAGCTCCTACAATGAGCAGTTCTTC.

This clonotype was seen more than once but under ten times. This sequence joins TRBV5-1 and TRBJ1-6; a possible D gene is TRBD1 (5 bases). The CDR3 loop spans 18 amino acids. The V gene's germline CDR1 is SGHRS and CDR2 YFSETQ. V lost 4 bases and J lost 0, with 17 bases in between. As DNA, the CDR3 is TGCGCCAGCAGCCCGGGCCCAGGGAAGAGCTCCTATAATTCACCCCTCCACTTT. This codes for CASSPGPGKSSYNSPLHF.

CDR3 residues: CASSLGGLAQETQYF. CDR3 nucleotide sequence: TGTGCCAGCAGCTTGGGGGGACTAGCCCAAGAGACCCAGTACTTC. The chain has TRBV11-2 and TRBJ2-5; 9 bases agree with TRBD2. The germline CDR1 and CDR2 sequences are SGHAT and FQNNGV. The V segment lost 3 bases and the J segment 1 base; nucleotides outside the gene matches: 3. This CDR3 has 15 residues. Looking up the rest from reference TRBV11-2 and TRBJ2-5 gives the full variable domain: EAGVAQSPRYKIIEKRQSVAFWCNPISGHATLYWYQQILGQGPKLLIQFQNNGVVDDSQLPKDRFSAERLKGVDSTLKIQPAKLEDSAVYLCASSLGGLAQETQYFGPGTRLLVL.

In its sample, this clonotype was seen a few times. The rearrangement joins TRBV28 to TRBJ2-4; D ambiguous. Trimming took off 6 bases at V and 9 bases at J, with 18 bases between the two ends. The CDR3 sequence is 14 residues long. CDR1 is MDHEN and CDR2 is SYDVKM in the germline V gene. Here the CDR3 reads CASSRHQDPPIQYF. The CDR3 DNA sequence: TGTGCCAGCAGCCGTCATCAGGACCCACCCATTCAGTACTTC.

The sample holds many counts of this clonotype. CDR3 residues: CASSYSRVYNEQFF. The CDR3 DNA sequence: TGTGCCAGCAGTTATAGTAGGGTCTACAATGAGCAGTTCTTC. The chain is built from TRBV6-6 and TRBJ2-1; D ambiguous. Between the trimmed V and J ends, which lost 3 bases and 3 bases, there was a span of 9 bases. Germline V CDR1 and CDR2: MNHNY, SVGAGI (reference sequence). This CDR3 spans 14 amino acids.

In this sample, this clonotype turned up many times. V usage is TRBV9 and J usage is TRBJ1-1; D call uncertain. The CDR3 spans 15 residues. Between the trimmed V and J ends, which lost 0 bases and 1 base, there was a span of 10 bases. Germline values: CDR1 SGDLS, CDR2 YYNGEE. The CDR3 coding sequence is TGTGCCAGCAGCGTAGCCCTATTTAGGAACACTGAAGCTTTCTTT. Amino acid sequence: CASSVALFRNTEAFF.

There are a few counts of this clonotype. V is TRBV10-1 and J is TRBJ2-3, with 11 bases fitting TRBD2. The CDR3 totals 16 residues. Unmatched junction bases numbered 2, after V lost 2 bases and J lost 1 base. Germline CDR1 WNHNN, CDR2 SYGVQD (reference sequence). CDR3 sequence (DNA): TGCGCCAGCAGTGAGCCGGGACTAGCGGGCACAGATACGCAGTATTTT. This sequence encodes CASSEPGLAGTDTQYF.

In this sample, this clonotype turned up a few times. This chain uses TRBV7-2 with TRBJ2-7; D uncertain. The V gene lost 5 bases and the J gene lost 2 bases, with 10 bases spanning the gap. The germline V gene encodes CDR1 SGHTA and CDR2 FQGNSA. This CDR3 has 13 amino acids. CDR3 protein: CASSPRATYEQYF. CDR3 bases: TGTGCCAGCAGCCCTAGGGCTACCTACGAGCAGTACTTC.

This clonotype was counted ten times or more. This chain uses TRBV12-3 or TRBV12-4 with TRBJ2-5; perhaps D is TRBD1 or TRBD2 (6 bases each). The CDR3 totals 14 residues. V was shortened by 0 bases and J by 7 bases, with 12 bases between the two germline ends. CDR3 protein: CASSLAGGPGTQYF. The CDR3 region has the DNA TGTGCCAGCAGTTTAGCGGGGGGCCCTGGGACCCAGTACTTC.

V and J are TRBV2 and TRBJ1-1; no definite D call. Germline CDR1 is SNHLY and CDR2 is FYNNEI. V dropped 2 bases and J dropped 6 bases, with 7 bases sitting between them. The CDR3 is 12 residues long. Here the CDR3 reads CASSERSAEAFF. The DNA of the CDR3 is TGTGCCAGCAGTGAACGGTCCGCTGAAGCTTTCTTT.

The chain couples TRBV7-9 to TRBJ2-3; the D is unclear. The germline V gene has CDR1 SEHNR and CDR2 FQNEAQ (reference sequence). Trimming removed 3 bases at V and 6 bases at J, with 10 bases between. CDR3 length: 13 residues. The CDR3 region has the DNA TGTGCCAGCAGCTTCTCAACTGGGGATACGCAGTATTTT. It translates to CASSFSTGDTQYF.

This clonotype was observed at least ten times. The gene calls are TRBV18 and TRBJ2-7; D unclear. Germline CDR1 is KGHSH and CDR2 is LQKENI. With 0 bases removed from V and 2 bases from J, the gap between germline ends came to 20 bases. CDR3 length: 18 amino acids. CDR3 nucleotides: TGTGCCAGCTCACCACCGGTCGTAAGTCGGAGCGCGCCCTACGAGCAGTACTTC. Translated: CASSPPVVSRSAPYEQYF.

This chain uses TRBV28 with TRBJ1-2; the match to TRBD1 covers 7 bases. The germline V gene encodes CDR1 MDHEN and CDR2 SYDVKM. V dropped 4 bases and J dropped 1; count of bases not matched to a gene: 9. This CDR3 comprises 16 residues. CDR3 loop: CASSSLKTGYNYGYTF. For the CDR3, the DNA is TGTGCCAGCAGTTCACTCAAGACAGGGTATAACTATGGCTACACCTTC.

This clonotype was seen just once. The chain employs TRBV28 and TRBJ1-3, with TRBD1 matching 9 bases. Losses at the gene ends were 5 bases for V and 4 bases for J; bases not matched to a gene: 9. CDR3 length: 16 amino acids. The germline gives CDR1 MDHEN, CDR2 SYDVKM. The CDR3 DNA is TGTGCCAGCAGTCCCGGACAGGGGTCTTACGGAAACACCATATATTTT. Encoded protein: CASSPGQGSYGNTIYF.